This T cell receptor beta chain was recovered during a study of blood T cell repertoires in COVID-19. Study-wide context: The United States, Italy and Spain supplied acute and convalescent COVID-19 samples. Sample material is recorded as cDNA or gDNA derived from T cells, B-cell-depleted T cells, or PBMCs.

CDR1 is SGHDN and CDR2 is FVKESK in the germline V gene. This CDR3 comprises 15 residues. Deletions cut 1 base from V and 4 bases from J, with 13 bases between. Under the authors' procedure: Scientists estimated how many nucleated cells there were by amplifying reference gene primers. Clones were sequenced by immunoSEQ multiplex PCR, and TCRdb holds only the in-frame ones, with some missing. The V and J calls and the clone size are those of that table, but D and trimming were determined from the DNA. This table has around 150,000 clones, approximately 82% appearing once. Sequencing was carried out using peripheral blood. The chain couples TRBV14 to TRBJ1-2; tentatively, D is TRBD1 (6 bases). The receptor's source is a woman aged 80 or older with acute or convalescent COVID-19. DNA of the CDR3: TGTGCCAGCAGCCAAGGACGGACAGATCTCTATGGCTACACCTTC. This translates into CASSQGRTDLYGYTF.